The clone carrying this T cell receptor beta chain showed up just once. Its antigen is still unknown. The sample originates from a study of graft-versus-host responses after intestinal transplantation. Across the whole study: Recipients had transplants, and these were multivisceral, liver-intestinal, or isolated intestinal.

Data came from immunoSEQ multiplex PCR; TCRdb stores just in-frame clones and leaves some out. The sample lists 90,000 to 150,000 clones, 85% to 95% occurring once. This CDR3 comprises 13 residues. Germline V gene data show CDR1 as MNHEY and CDR2 as SVGAGI. Trimming took 5 bases from V and 2 from J, leaving 10 bases between them. Study-wide results and limits: Clonal ratios of graft-versus-host to host-versus-graft in allografts were high for patients exhibiting graft-donor T cell macrochimerism.

This TCR came from a human donor who received an intestinal transplant. Sequencing was performed on unstimulated CD8+ T cells sorted from spleen or lymph node cells, taken before intestinal transplant. The rearrangement joins TRBV6-5 to TRBJ2-7; D unclear. The CDR3 is CASSGVRTYEQYF. As DNA, the CDR3 is TGTGCCAGCAGTGGGGTACGGACCTACGAGCAGTACTTC.